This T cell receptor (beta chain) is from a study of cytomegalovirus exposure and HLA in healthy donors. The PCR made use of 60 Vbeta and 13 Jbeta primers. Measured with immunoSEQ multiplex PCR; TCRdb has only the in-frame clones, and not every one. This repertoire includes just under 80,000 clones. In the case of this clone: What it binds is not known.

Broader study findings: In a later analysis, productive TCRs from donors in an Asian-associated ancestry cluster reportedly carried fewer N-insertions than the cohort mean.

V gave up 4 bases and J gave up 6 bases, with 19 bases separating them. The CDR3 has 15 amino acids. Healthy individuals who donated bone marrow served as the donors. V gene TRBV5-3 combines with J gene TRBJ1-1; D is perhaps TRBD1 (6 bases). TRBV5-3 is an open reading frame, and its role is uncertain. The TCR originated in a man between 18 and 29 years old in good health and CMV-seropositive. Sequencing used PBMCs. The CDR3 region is CARSSRQDTSPEAFF. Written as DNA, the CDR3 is TGTGCCAGAAGCAGCCGACAGGACACCAGCCCTGAAGCTTTCTTT.